Below, 31 T cell receptor beta chains from the same sample are listed, as sequenced in a study of human T cells and chemical hapten exposure. The time point denotes: patch test 2, 6 weeks after DPC sensitization. This sample's treatment: therapeutic diphenylcyclopropenone sensitization with weekly scalp DPC. TCRdb redid the calling of the RACE reads with MiXCR, one entry per CDR3 protein. The sample lists about 40,000 distinct CDR3 sequences; 3.3% were seen once. This specimen was whole blood, taken in connection with sensitization to the hapten diphenylcyclopropenone (DPC). The receptors were gathered from a man aged 40-55 years with alopecia areata. Some clones in this sample may be carry-over from other donors' samples.

The rearrangement uses TRBV7-2 and TRBJ2-7, with 8 bases matching TRBD2. The CDR3 is 14 amino acids. Germline V CDR1 and CDR2: SGHTA, FQGNSA. V lost 5 bases, J lost 2 bases, and 5 bases stayed unmatched. The CDR3 here is CASSQGLGAYEQYF. The CDR3 DNA reads TGTGCCAGCAGCCAGGGACTAGGGGCCTACGAGCAGTACTTC.

There are many counts of this clonotype. V and J are TRBV20-1 and TRBJ2-3, with 9 bases identical to TRBD2. The CDR3 is made up of 18 amino acids. Per the germline V gene, CDR1 is DFQATT and CDR2 is SNEGSKA (reference sequence). V was clipped by 2 bases and J by 1 base; unmatched bases: 13. CDR3 amino acids: CSARLPRREGSGTDTQYF. In DNA, the CDR3 is TGCAGTGCTAGATTACCCCGGCGGGAGGGTTCCGGCACAGATACGCAGTATTTT.

This clonotype is medium-sized. V and J are TRBV28 and TRBJ2-6; D is uncertain. Germline V gene lookup returns CDR1 MDHEN and CDR2 SYDVKM. Trimming shortened V by 6 bases and J by 0 bases, and 9 bases separated the two germline ends. The CDR3 has 15 residues. The CDR3 region is CASRQPSSGANVLTF. The CDR3 DNA reads as TGTGCCAGCAGGCAACCCAGCTCTGGGGCCAACGTCCTGACTTTC.

This clonotype was recorded at least ten times. The gene calls are TRBV7-6 and TRBJ2-5; D is perhaps TRBD2 (6 bases). Trimming left V 4 bases short and J 5 bases short, with 14 bases between. The CDR3 is 14 amino acids. CDR1 is SGHVS and CDR2 is FNYEAQ in the germline V gene. CDR3 in amino acids: CASSYSTGRETQYF. CDR3 nucleotides: TGTGCCAGCAGCTATAGTACGGGGAGGGAGACCCAGTACTTC.

Many counts were recorded for this clonotype. Here the CDR3 reads CASSLGQGGGQETQYF. The DNA for the CDR3 is TGTGCCAGCAGCTTGGGACAGGGAGGAGGCCAAGAGACCCAGTACTTC. This chain links TRBV7-2 with TRBJ2-5, with 9 nucleotides matching TRBD1. This CDR3 region has 16 residues. The V and J ends lost 3 bases and 1 base, in that order; junction bases with no gene match: 6. The germline V gene has CDR1 SGHTA and CDR2 FQGNSA.

This clonotype was seen repeatedly, ten times or more. V gene TRBV12-3 or TRBV12-4 combines with J gene TRBJ2-3, with D uncertain. CDR3 size: 14 residues. Between the trimmed V and J ends, which lost 4 bases and 5 bases, there was a span of 13 bases. CDR3 amino acids: CASSWQSTVDTQYF. CDR3 coding DNA: TGTGCCAGCAGTTGGCAGTCAACAGTAGATACGCAGTATTTT.

This clonotype was counted many times. The rearrangement joins TRBV6-5 to TRBJ1-1; maybe TRBD1 (5 bases). The V gene's germline CDR1 is MNHEY and CDR2 SVGAGI. This CDR3 comprises 14 residues. Trimming removed 0 bases at V and 5 bases at J, with 10 bases between. The CDR3 here is CASSYSTEGTEAFF. CDR3 sequence (DNA): TGTGCCAGCAGTTACTCGACAGAGGGTACTGAAGCTTTCTTT.

This clonotype appeared many times. This chain links TRBV29-1 with TRBJ1-3; no reliable D call. This CDR3 region has 12 residues. The germline V gene has CDR1 SQVTM and CDR2 ANQGSEA. The germline V and J ends were trimmed by 4 bases and 2 bases, with 6 bases remaining between them. CDR3 protein: CSVVEAGNTIYF. In nucleotides, the CDR3 is TGCAGCGTTGTTGAAGCTGGAAACACCATATATTTT.

This chain links TRBV19 with TRBJ2-5, with a weak D call TRBD2 (6 bases). This CDR3 has 14 amino acids. Germline V gene sequence: CDR1 LNHDA, CDR2 SQIVND (reference sequence). Trimming shortened V by 5 bases and J by 7 bases, and 17 bases separated the two germline ends. The CDR3 coding sequence is TGTGCCAGTAGTCCCGAGGGACTCATGGGGACCCAGTACTTC. Its protein is CASSPEGLMGTQYF.

The V call is TRBV5-8, the J call TRBJ1-3; D perhaps matches TRBD1 (5 bases). This CDR3 contains 15 residues. CDR1 is SGHTS, CDR2 YDEGEE, per germline. V was pared by 2 bases and J by 8 bases, with 17 bases between. CDR3 amino acids: CASSFGAGGRDTIYF. CDR3 nucleotides: TGTGCCAGCAGCTTTGGGGCCGGGGGAAGAGACACCATATATTTT.

The table lists this clonotype with many counts. The chain uses TRBV7-3 and TRBJ2-3; TRBD1 aligns across 11 bases. Germline V gene lookup returns CDR1 SGHTA and CDR2 FQGTGA. The ends lost 4 bases at V and 6 bases at J; junction bases unmatched: 6. The CDR3 is 15 amino acids. DNA of the CDR3: TGTGCCAGCAGCTGGACAGGGGGCTCATTTGATACGCAGTATTTT. Residues: CASSWTGGSFDTQYF. The full variable domain, rest sourced from reference TRBV7-3 and TRBJ2-3, is GAGVSQTPSNKVTEKGKYVELRCDPISGHTALYWYRQSLGQGPEFLIYFQGTGAADDSGLPNDRFFAVRPEGSVSTLKIQRTERGDSAVYLCASSWTGGSFDTQYFGPGTRLTVL.

This clonotype was seen ten or more times. The V and J genes are TRBV5-4 and TRBJ2-7, with 12 bases fitting TRBD2. Germline V gene sequence: CDR1 SGHNT, CDR2 YYREEE (reference sequence). There are 14 residues in the CDR3. V lost 4 bases, J lost 6 bases, and 5 bases stayed unmatched. The DNA for the CDR3 is TGTGCCAGCAGCCTAGCGGGAGGGCCCTCCGAGCAGTACTTC. It encodes CASSLAGGPSEQYF. The full variable domain, in which reference TRBV5-4 and TRBJ2-7 provide the parts outside the CDR3, is ETGVTQSPTHLIKTRGQQVTLRCSSQSGHNTVSWYQQALGQGPQFIFQYYREEENGRGNFPPRFSGLQFPNYSSELNVNALELDDSALYLCASSLAGGPSEQYFGPGTRLTVT.

This clonotype was counted ten times or more. This chain uses TRBV6-2 or TRBV6-3 with TRBJ2-5, with unresolved D. The CDR3 is 11 residues long. Trimming cost V 6 bases and J 4 bases, with 6 bases left between them. Germline values: CDR1 MNHEY, CDR2 SVGEGT. The CDR3 loop reads CASSQGETQYF. The CDR3 coding sequence is TGTGCCAGCAGCCAAGGAGAGACCCAGTACTTC.

The sample holds a few counts of this clonotype. The rearrangement links TRBV10-3 to TRBJ2-5; 8 nucleotides align to TRBD2. The germline gives CDR1 ENHRY, CDR2 SYGVKD. J lost 5 bases, V lost 4 bases, and 3 bases had no gene match. The CDR3 sequence is 13 residues long. CDR3 sequence reads: CAISVTSAETQYF. CDR3 nucleotide sequence: TGTGCCATCAGTGTGACTAGCGCGGAGACCCAGTACTTC.

This clonotype was recorded at least ten times. The chain combines TRBV12-3 or TRBV12-4 with TRBJ2-2; 9 bases are a match to TRBD1. This CDR3 region has 15 residues. V lost 5 bases and J lost 5; bases outside the gene matches: 6. The CDR3 reads CASSPRTGETGELFF. The CDR3 DNA sequence: TGTGCCAGCAGTCCTCGGACAGGGGAAACCGGGGAGCTGTTTTTT.

This clonotype was recorded at least ten times. The rearrangement uses TRBV24-1 and TRBJ1-2; D unclear. Per germline, CDR1 KGHDR and CDR2 SFDVKD. The CDR3 is made up of 13 amino acids. V dropped 5 bases and J dropped 3 bases, with 9 bases sitting between them. The CDR3 here is CATSADRDYGYTF. For the CDR3, the DNA is TGTGCCACCAGTGCGGATCGGGACTATGGCTACACCTTC.

This clonotype was seen repeatedly, ten times or more. As DNA, the CDR3 is TGTGCCATCAGTGAGGCAGCCTACGAGCAGTACTTC. This encodes CAISEAAYEQYF. V usage is TRBV10-3 and J usage is TRBJ2-7, with D uncertain. The V end lost 2 bases, the J end lost 2 bases, and 4 bases lay between the germline ends. Looked up from germline, CDR1 is ENHRY and CDR2 is SYGVKD. This CDR3 spans 12 amino acids.

This clonotype was found many times. CDR3 sequence reads: CASSVGGPLYNEQFF. CDR3 nucleotide sequence: TGTGCCAGCAGTGTTGGGGGGCCGCTCTACAATGAGCAGTTCTTC. This chain links TRBV28 with TRBJ2-1; D could derive from TRBD1 or TRBD2 (6 bases each). The CDR3 is 15 residues long. V lost 5 bases to trimming and J lost 3 bases, with 14 bases between them. Germline V CDR1 and CDR2: MDHEN, SYDVKM. The whole variable domain, remainder taken from reference TRBV28 and TRBJ2-1, is DVKVTQSSRYLVKRTGEKVFLECVQDMDHENMFWYRQDPGLGLRLIYFSYDVKMKEKGDIPEGYSVSREKKERFSLILESASTNQTSMYLCASSVGGPLYNEQFFGPGTRLTVL.

This clonotype was counted only a few times. The gene calls are TRBV27 and TRBJ2-5; D is unresolved. Looked up from germline, CDR1 is MNHEY and CDR2 is SMNVEV (reference sequence). Between the trimmed V and J ends, which lost 2 bases and 5 bases, there was a span of 6 bases. The CDR3 runs to 12 residues. CDR3 sequence reads: CASSLPFETQYF. The DNA for the CDR3 is TGTGCCAGCAGTTTACCCTTCGAGACCCAGTACTTC.

In this sample, this clonotype turned up many times. This rearrangement joins TRBV3-1 to TRBJ1-2, with D hard to call. This CDR3 comprises 15 residues. Germline values: CDR1 LGHDT, CDR2 YNNKEL (reference sequence). With 4 bases removed from V and 4 bases from J, the gap between germline ends came to 16 bases. The CDR3 DNA reads as TGTGCCAGCAGCCCGGTGGTTAGGGCAGTCTATGGCTACACCTTC. This translates into CASSPVVRAVYGYTF.

This clonotype appeared many times. V and J are TRBV27 and TRBJ2-3, with D possibly TRBD2 on 5 matching bases. The CDR3 covers 17 residues. The V end was cut by 3 bases, the J end by 2 bases, with 18 bases between. From germline, CDR1 is MNHEY and CDR2 SMNVEV (reference sequence). CDR3 sequence reads: CASSLKAGRGFTDTQYF. In nucleotides, the CDR3 is TGTGCCAGCAGTTTGAAGGCCGGCAGAGGGTTCACAGATACGCAGTATTTT.

This clonotype was detected ten times or more. The chain links TRBV28 to TRBJ2-5; TRBD2 matches 11 bases. After removal of 2 bases from V and 4 bases from J, the junction contained 3 bases not matched to a gene. Germline-derived CDR1 and CDR2 are MDHEN and SYDVKM. CDR3 length equals 15 residues. The CDR3 spells CASSLLTSGTETQYF. For the CDR3, the DNA is TGTGCCAGCAGTTTACTGACTAGCGGGACAGAGACCCAGTACTTC.

This clonotype was counted many times. An end of the junction does not agree with germline; a read error may underlie this. The chain has TRBV12-5 and TRBJ2-7; D remains unclear. This CDR3 spans 11 amino acids. Germline CDR1 and CDR2: LGHNT and FRNRAP. The CDR3 DNA reads TGTGCTAGTGGTTTGGTAACTCCGTCTGAATTC. This gives the protein CASGLVTPSEF.

This clonotype was recorded many times. The chain uses TRBV28 and TRBJ1-4, with a possible D match to TRBD1 (6 bases). V was clipped by 7 bases and J by 13 bases, with 22 bases between them. Germline lookup yields CDR1 MDHEN and CDR2 SYDVKM. The CDR3 has 14 residues. In nucleotides, the CDR3 is TGTGCCAGCAATGTTGGTGCCCAGGGGAAGGGACTGTTTTTT. Protein sequence: CASNVGAQGKGLFF.

This clonotype was found many times. V is TRBV6-1 and J is TRBJ1-5, with 9 bases matching TRBD1. The V gene end was trimmed by 6 bases and the J gene end by 3 bases; junction bases not matched to a gene: 12. Germline V gene data show CDR1 as MNHNS and CDR2 as SASEGT. The length of the CDR3 is 17 residues. This CDR3 reads CASRRLGQGLVNQPQHF. The DNA of the CDR3 is TGTGCCAGCAGACGCCTGGGACAGGGCTTAGTCAATCAGCCCCAGCATTTT.

The table lists this clonotype with many counts. The genes are TRBV12-3 or TRBV12-4 and TRBJ2-3; D may be TRBD2 (6 bases). V lost 5 bases and J 2 bases, leaving 11 bases between the germline ends. This CDR3 region has 14 residues. The CDR3 DNA reads as TGTGCCAGCAGTATGGGCGGGGCCACAGATACGCAGTATTTT. This translates into CASSMGGATDTQYF.

This clonotype was detected ten times or more. V usage is TRBV20-1 and J usage is TRBJ1-5; D might be TRBD1 (5 bases). Trimming stripped 3 bases from V and 7 bases from J, with 16 bases between. This CDR3 has 14 residues. Germline values: CDR1 DFQATT, CDR2 SNEGSKA (reference sequence). The CDR3, as DNA: TGCAGTGCTAGTATAGGGGCCGGTAGACAGCCCCAGCATTTT. Its translation: CSASIGAGRQPQHF.

This clonotype was recorded at least ten times. The chain is built from TRBV7-8 and TRBJ2-1, with D maybe TRBD2 (6 bases). This CDR3 has 19 amino acids. Trimming took off 5 bases at V and 6 bases at J, with 29 bases between the two ends. Germline CDR1 is SGHVS and CDR2 is FQNEAQ. Here the CDR3 DNA reads TGTGCCAGCAGCCCAACCATGGAGACTAGTCTCAGTCCCGTCAATGAGCAGTTCTTC. Translating gives CASSPTMETSLSPVNEQFF. Combining the CDR3 with reference TRBV7-8 and TRBJ2-1 gives the whole variable domain GAGVSQSPRYKVAKRGQDVALRCDPISGHVSLFWYQQALGQGPEFLTYFQNEAQLDKSGLPSDRFFAERPEGSVSTLKIQRTQQEDSAVYLCASSPTMETSLSPVNEQFFGPGTRLTVL.

Concerning this clonotype: This CDR3 is missing its conserved last phenylalanine or tryptophan, likely due to a read error. The DNA of the CDR3 is TGTGCCAGCAGTTTCCCCGGGGACAGGGGGCGCCTCGTCTATGGCTACACCATC. It is translated as CASSFPGDRGRLVYGYTI. The chain employs TRBV28 and TRBJ1-2; TRBD1 matches 12 bases. Per the germline V gene, CDR1 is MDHEN and CDR2 is SYDVKM. The V gene end was trimmed by 3 bases and the J gene end by 4 bases; junction bases not matched to a gene: 12. The CDR3 spans 18 residues.

This clonotype has at least ten counts. This chain links TRBV5-1 with TRBJ1-5; D call uncertain. The V gene's germline CDR1 is SGHRS and CDR2 YFSETQ. The CDR3 has 14 amino acids. V was pared by 0 bases and J by 3 bases, with 7 bases between. The CDR3 DNA is TGCGCCAGCAGCTTGGATTTCGTCAATCAGCCCCAGCATTTT. Its protein is CASSLDFVNQPQHF.

This clonotype was seen only a few times. V gene TRBV29-1 combines with J gene TRBJ1-1, with TRBD1 identical over 7 bases. CDR3 length: 15 amino acids. The germline gives CDR1 SQVTM, CDR2 ANQGSEA. J was trimmed by 0 bases and V by 3 bases; bases with no gene match: 7. In nucleotides, the CDR3 is TGCAGCGTTGATGTGAAACAGGGGATGAACACTGAAGCTTTCTTT. It encodes CSVDVKQGMNTEAFF. The entire variable domain, with the rest obtained from reference TRBV29-1 and TRBJ1-1, is as follows: SAVISQKPSRDICQRGTSLTIQCQVDSQVTMMFWYRQQPGQSLTLIATANQGSEATYESGFVIDKFPISRPNLTFSTLTVSNMSPEDSSIYLCSVDVKQGMNTEAFFGQGTRLTVV.